This record concerns one T cell receptor (beta chain) sequence. Its antigen is not identified. Germline trimming cut 2 bases from V and 6 bases from J; bases unmatched to any gene: 14. The CDR3 length is 19 residues. Per the germline V gene, CDR1 is SGHDN and CDR2 is FVKESK. The record originates from a study of cytomegalovirus exposure and HLA in healthy donors. The wider study: Researchers found that around 80% of 350 to 500 genotyped donors fell within the Caucasian-associated ancestry cluster. The study, taken as a whole, reports: In vitro confirmation showed a few CMV-associated chains to be CMV antigen specific. Among immune exposure information, only CMV serostatus was available. Listed as cytomegalovirus-associated were 164 TCR beta chains.

PCR involved 60 Vbeta and 13 Jbeta primers. TCRdb keeps only in-frame clones here, not all; method: immunoSEQ multiplex PCR. The sample includes around 190,000 clones, around 79% of them seen just once. Sequencing used PBMCs. The receptor comes from a woman aged 45-65 years in good health and CMV-seronegative. The chain is built from TRBV14 and TRBJ2-1, with 12 bases aligning to TRBD2. The CDR3 DNA is TGTGCCAGCAGCCAAAGGGGCCCCCTAGCGGGAGGGCCCTCCAATGAGCAGTTCTTC. It codes for CASSQRGPLAGGPSNEQFF.